These 11 T cell receptor beta chains share one sample of origin, sequenced in a study of T-cell reconstitution after alpha-beta-depleted transplantation in children. It was with unique molecular identifiers that the TCRbeta library was prepared. TCRdb fed the PCR reads into MiXCR, producing one record per CDR3 protein. The sample has 540,000 or so distinct CDR3 sequences, roughly 24% seen once. Here the sequenced sample was PBMCs, mostly from graft donor cells, taken 360 days after TCRalphabeta/CD19-depleted stem cell transplant. These receptors came from a boy younger than two who had a stem cell transplant for acute myeloid leukemia, so the T cells may come from the graft donor.

This clonotype has a count of ten or more. The chain carries TRBV5-5 and TRBJ2-2, with TRBD2 as a possible D gene (6 bases). Deletions cut 4 bases from V and 5 bases from J, with 15 bases between. The CDR3 has 15 residues. The germline CDR1 and CDR2 sequences are SGHKS and YYEKEE (reference sequence). The CDR3 DNA sequence: TGTGCCAGCAGCGACGGGACTTGGGTGACCGGGGAGCTGTTTTTT. Residues: CASSDGTWVTGELFF.

This clonotype was observed a few times. The chain employs TRBV29-1 and TRBJ1-1, with TRBD1 as a possible D gene (6 bases). The length of the CDR3 is 14 residues. Trimming removed 0 bases at V and 2 bases at J, with 10 bases between. Germline CDR1 SQVTM, CDR2 ANQGSEA. CDR3 bases: TGCAGCGTTGAAGAGCGGACAGTAAACACTGAAGCTTTCTTT. Translation gives CSVEERTVNTEAFF. The full variable domain, rest sourced from reference TRBV29-1 and TRBJ1-1, is SAVISQKPSRDICQRGTSLTIQCQVDSQVTMMFWYRQQPGQSLTLIATANQGSEATYESGFVIDKFPISRPNLTFSTLTVSNMSPEDSSIYLCSVEERTVNTEAFFGQGTRLTVV.

This chain connects TRBV15 to TRBJ2-6; D may be TRBD2 (5 bases). Trimming shortened V by 1 base and J by 4 bases, and 14 bases separated the two germline ends. CDR1 is LNHNV, CDR2 YYDKDF, per germline (reference sequence). There are 17 residues in the CDR3. The CDR3 nucleotides read TGTGCCACCAGCAGAGGGATTGAGGGTCTAGGGGCCAACGTCCTGACTTTC. Protein product: CATSRGIEGLGANVLTF.

On this clonotype: In this CDR3 the conserved last residue, phenylalanine or tryptophan, is missing, so a read error is likely. Because the CDR3's place on the DNA is in doubt, the DNA is left out and the CDR3 is given as listed by TCRdb. The rearrangement uses TRBV27 and TRBJ2-3; the D segment call TRBD2 is taken from the table without a DNA check. The CDR3 comprises 14 residues, both ends counted. Per germline, CDR1 MNHEY and CDR2 SMNVEV (reference sequence). This CDR3 is CASSLSKGSLGRPR.

The chain uses TRBV6-5 and TRBJ1-6, with D possibly matching TRBD1 (5 bases). V lost 5 bases, J lost 10 bases, and 15 bases lay in between. CDR1 and CDR2 (germline): MNHEY, SVGAGI. The CDR3 sequence is 14 residues long. The CDR3 loop reads CASSRIGGSSPLHF. For the CDR3, the DNA is TGTGCCAGCAGTCGCATTGGGGGGTCCTCACCCCTCCACTTT.

Comments on this clonotype: A much larger clone differs by one base, so this may be a read error. V is TRBV20-1 and J is TRBJ2-1, with D unresolved. Germline V gene data show CDR1 as DFQATT and CDR2 as SNEGSKA (reference sequence). V shed 8 bases and J shed 8 bases, with 25 bases lying between them. This CDR3 is built from 15 residues. The CDR3: CSSQIPGLDADEQFF. In DNA, the CDR3 is TGCAGTTCCCAAATTCCGGGCCTCGACGCCGATGAGCAGTTCTTC.

This clonotype was observed a single time. The chain couples TRBV7-9 to TRBJ2-3; D may correspond to TRBD1 or TRBD2 (6 bases each). The germline gives CDR1 SEHNR, CDR2 FQNEAQ (reference sequence). Trimming left V 6 bases short and J 7 bases short, with 11 bases between. The CDR3 extends over 12 amino acids. Here the CDR3 DNA reads TGTGCCAGCAGTCGGGGGCTCAATACGCAGTATTTT. This sequence encodes CASSRGLNTQYF.

This clonotype was seen ten or more times. The gene calls are TRBV4-2 and TRBJ2-4; D gene ambiguous. CDR3 length equals 15 residues. Trimming stripped 0 bases from V and 0 bases from J, with 6 bases between. Germline lookup yields CDR1 LGHNA and CDR2 YNFKEQ. The CDR3 spells CASSQDVVAKNIQYF. CDR3 in DNA: TGTGCCAGCAGCCAAGATGTCGTAGCCAAAAACATTCAGTACTTC.

This clonotype has a count of ten or more. This sequence joins TRBV5-1 and TRBJ2-4; 12 positions match TRBD2. J was trimmed by 1 base and V by 5 bases; bases with no gene match: 7. The CDR3 length is 17 residues. Germline loops: CDR1 SGHRS, CDR2 YFSETQ. CDR3 coding DNA: TGCGCCAGCAGAAGACTAGCGGGGGAGGAGGCCAAAAACATTCAGTACTTC. This encodes CASRRLAGEEAKNIQYF.

This clonotype has ten or more counts. V gene TRBV5-1 combines with J gene TRBJ2-6; perhaps TRBD2 as D (5 bases). Looked up from germline, CDR1 is SGHRS and CDR2 is YFSETQ. This CDR3 region has 16 residues. V lost 1 base, J lost 0 bases, and 8 bases lay in between. The CDR3 is CASSLLRDSGANVLTF. The CDR3 nucleotides are TGCGCCAGCAGCTTGCTGAGGGACTCTGGGGCCAACGTCCTGACTTTC.

This clonotype was counted a few times. The chain has TRBV4-3 and TRBJ2-3; weak D call: TRBD2 (7 bases). V was trimmed by 9 bases and J by 3 bases, leaving 16 bases between them. The CDR3 is made up of 14 amino acids. CDR1 is LGHNA and CDR2 is YSLEER in the germline V gene. The CDR3 loop reads CASSGGGWTDTQYF. The DNA for the CDR3 is TGCGCCAGTAGTGGCGGGGGCTGGACAGATACGCAGTATTTT.